This TCR beta chain was recorded in a study of T cell repertoires in cytomegalovirus infection. About the study: Alongside well-studied HLA-B-restricted CMV epitopes, recently identified HLA-C-restricted CMV epitopes were also used.

One entry per CDR3 protein results from TCRdb running MiXCR on the reads. The sample contains about 310,000 distinct CDR3 sequences, roughly 25% of which appear only once. Losses at the gene ends were 4 bases for V and 5 bases for J; bases not matched to a gene: 5. CDR3 length equals 15 residues. CDR1 is SGHVS and CDR2 is FNYEAQ in the germline V gene. As to this clonotype: Its specificity is unknown.

The sequencing used cultured PBMCs, collected from culture after CMV antigen stimulation. The V and J genes are TRBV7-6 and TRBJ1-2, with 12 bases identical to TRBD1. This receptor was obtained from a human donor in good health (CMV status not recorded). Some clones in this sample may be carry-over from other donors' samples. CDR3 sequence (DNA): TGTGCCAGCAGCTCCTCGGGACAGGGGGCTTATGGCTACACCTTC. It specifies CASSSSGQGAYGYTF.